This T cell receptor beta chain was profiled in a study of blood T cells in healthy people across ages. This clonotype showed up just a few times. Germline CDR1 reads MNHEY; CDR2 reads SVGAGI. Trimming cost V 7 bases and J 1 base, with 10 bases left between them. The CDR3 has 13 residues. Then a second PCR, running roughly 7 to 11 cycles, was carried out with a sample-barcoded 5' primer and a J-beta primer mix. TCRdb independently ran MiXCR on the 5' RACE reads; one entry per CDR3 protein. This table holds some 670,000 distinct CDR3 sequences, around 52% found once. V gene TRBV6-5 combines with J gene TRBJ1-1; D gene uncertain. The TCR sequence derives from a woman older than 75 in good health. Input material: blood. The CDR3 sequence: CASTPWGNTEAFF. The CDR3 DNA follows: TGTGCCAGCACTCCCTGGGGGAACACTGAAGCTTTCTTT.